This T cell receptor (beta chain) was retrieved from a study of shared clonotypes between healthy human individuals. This CDR3 contains 15 residues. V shed 3 bases, J shed 4 bases, and the junction held 7 bases outside the gene matches. In germline, CDR1 is SGDLS, CDR2 YYNGEE. Assay used: immunoSEQ multiplex PCR; TCRdb lists only in-frame clones, some missing. The sample has approximately 1,000,000 clones; 75% to 85% are singletons. The gene calls are TRBV9 and TRBJ1-3; the match to TRBD1 covers 7 bases. Input material: memory CD4+ T cells from PBMCs. Subset in this sample: CD45RA-negative fraction. The sequence derives from a man aged 18 to 30 in good health. Some clones in this sample may be carry-over from other donors' samples. CDR3 sequence reads: CASSEEGARGNTIYF. The CDR3 DNA reads TGTGCCAGCAGCGAGGAGGGGGCGCGCGGAAACACCATATATTTT.